Presented here are 27 T cell receptor beta chains from one specimen sequenced in a study of blood T cell repertoires in COVID-19. Repertoires were generated with immunoSEQ multiplex PCR, while TCRdb's copy carries only in-frame clones and drops some. The table includes about 200,000 clones, around 86% detected once. Sequencing was done on a sample of peripheral blood. The receptors originated from a man aged 60-69 years with acute or convalescent COVID-19.

The chain carries TRBV10-3 and TRBJ2-7; the match to TRBD2 covers 7 bases. Per the germline V gene, CDR1 is ENHRY and CDR2 is SYGVKD. The CDR3 length is 13 residues. Germline trimming cut 4 bases from V and 1 base from J; bases unmatched to any gene: 1. For the CDR3, the DNA is TGTGCCATCAGTGTAGCGGGTTCCTACGAGCAGTACTTC. It specifies CAISVAGSYEQYF.

The chain recombines TRBV18 with TRBJ2-7; TRBD1 is a possible D gene (6 bases). The CDR3 loop spans 14 amino acids. The V end lost 0 bases, the J end lost 4 bases, and 10 bases lay between the germline ends. Germline assignment: CDR1 KGHSH and CDR2 LQKENI. The DNA of the CDR3 is TGTGCCAGCTCACCACCCAGCCAGGGGTACGAGCAGTACTTC. It translates to CASSPPSQGYEQYF.

This chain uses TRBV7-6 with TRBJ2-1; 8 nucleotides align to TRBD1. Germline CDR1 reads SGHVS; CDR2 reads FNYEAQ. Losses at the gene ends were 1 base for V and 4 bases for J; bases not matched to a gene: 9. This CDR3 contains 17 residues. CDR3 sequence (DNA): TGTGCCAGCAGCTTAGGGACAGGGCGTCCCGAATACAATGAGCAGTTCTTC. This gives the protein CASSLGTGRPEYNEQFF.

V is TRBV27 and J is TRBJ2-7; a weak D match, TRBD1 (6 bases). Germline CDR1 reads MNHEY; CDR2 reads SMNVEV (reference sequence). V gave up 3 bases and J gave up 4 bases, with 16 bases separating them. CDR3 length: 15 amino acids. In nucleotides, the CDR3 is TGTGCCAGCAGTTTCCTCGGGACACAGACTTACGAGCAGTACTTC. Protein sequence: CASSFLGTQTYEQYF.

V gene TRBV4-1 combines with J gene TRBJ2-1; no clear D. CDR3 size: 18 residues. CDR1 MGHRA and CDR2 YSYEKL come from the germline V gene. V was clipped by 4 bases and J by 2 bases, with 21 bases between them. The CDR3 DNA sequence: TGCGCCAGCAGCCGGATCGAAGCGAAGCCCGTAGCCTACAATGAGCAGTTCTTC. Its protein product is CASSRIEAKPVAYNEQFF.

The rearrangement joins TRBV7-3 to TRBJ2-1; the D is unclear. This CDR3 has 14 residues. Between the trimmed V and J ends, which lost 5 bases and 9 bases, there was a span of 17 bases. Germline V CDR1 and CDR2: SGHTA, FQGTGA. This CDR3 is CASSPYSDSGEQFF. The CDR3 nucleotides read TGTGCCAGCAGCCCCTACTCGGATTCGGGTGAGCAGTTCTTC.

The chain uses TRBV3-1 (or the pseudogene TRBV3-2) and TRBJ1-4; 7 nucleotides match TRBD1. Germline V gives CDR1 LGHDT, CDR2 YNNKEL (reference sequence). The CDR3 runs 14 residues. V shed 5 bases and J 10 bases; nucleotides not matched to a gene: 10. In nucleotides, the CDR3 is TGTGCCAGCAGCGACGACAGGGTGAGGGGAAAACTGTTTTTT. Amino acid sequence: CASSDDRVRGKLFF.

V is TRBV6-5 and J is TRBJ2-7; tentative D call: TRBD1 (6 bases). V lost 4 bases, J lost 3 bases, and 10 bases lay in between. This CDR3 has 13 residues. Per the germline V gene, CDR1 is MNHEY and CDR2 is SVGAGI. This CDR3 reads CASSSGRGYEQYF. CDR3 nucleotide sequence: TGTGCCAGCAGTTCCGGCAGGGGCTACGAGCAGTACTTC.

This rearrangement joins TRBV6-5 to TRBJ1-4; 7 bases match TRBD1. The ends lost 8 bases at V and 3 bases at J; junction bases unmatched: 9. The CDR3 sequence is 15 residues long. Germline CDR1 is MNHEY and CDR2 is SVGAGI. In nucleotides, the CDR3 is TGTGCCAGCTCCAAGGGGGGACAGTCTAATGAAAAACTGTTTTTT. Its protein is CASSKGGQSNEKLFF.

CDR3 sequence (DNA): TGTGCCAGCAACCCACAGATTTCAAACACTGAAGCTTTCTTT. Its protein is CASNPQISNTEAFF. The chain joins TRBV6-2 or TRBV6-3 to TRBJ1-1; D call uncertain. Germline CDR1 MNHEY, CDR2 SVGEGT. Trimming took 7 bases from V and 2 from J, leaving 14 bases between them. This CDR3 has 14 residues.

The chain combines TRBV7-2 with TRBJ1-1, with D possibly matching TRBD1 (5 bases). The germline gives CDR1 SGHTA, CDR2 FQGNSA. Trimming took 5 bases from V and 4 from J, leaving 17 bases between them. This CDR3 is built from 15 residues. CDR3 protein: CASSVVGDLITEAFF. Here the CDR3 DNA reads TGTGCCAGCAGCGTAGTAGGGGACTTGATCACTGAAGCTTTCTTT.

The chain carries TRBV5-4 and TRBJ1-2; TRBD1 matches at 9 bases. This CDR3 has 15 residues. The germline V gene encodes CDR1 SGHNT and CDR2 YYREEE (reference sequence). The junction had 5 bases not matched to a gene; V was cut back by 4 bases and J by 1 base. The CDR3 region has the DNA TGTGCCAGCAGCGGGGGACAGGGTTTTAACTATGGCTACACCTTC. This encodes CASSGGQGFNYGYTF.

J is TRBJ1-4 and V is TRBV6-6, with D tentatively TRBD1 (5 bases). From germline, CDR1 is MNHNY and CDR2 SVGAGI (reference sequence). Trimming pared 5 bases from V and 0 bases from J, leaving 19 bases between. The CDR3 consists of 18 residues. This CDR3 reads CASSRQGGLFATNEKLFF. CDR3 DNA sequence: TGTGCCAGCAGTCGGCAGGGTGGACTATTTGCAACTAATGAAAAACTGTTTTTT.

The chain combines TRBV5-1 with TRBJ2-7, with D perhaps matching TRBD2 (7 bases). CDR1 and CDR2 (germline): SGHRS, YFSETQ. The germline V and J ends were trimmed by 4 bases and 5 bases, with 19 bases remaining between them. This CDR3 contains 15 residues. The CDR3 protein is CASSRRRGGPNEQYF. CDR3 DNA: TGCGCCAGCAGCCGCCGGAGGGGGGGGCCTAACGAGCAGTACTTC.

This chain joins TRBV7-2 and TRBJ2-4; D possibly corresponds to TRBD2 (6 bases). V was shortened by 3 bases and J by 0 bases, with 12 bases between the two germline ends. CDR3 length: 16 residues. CDR1 and CDR2 from the germline V gene are SGHTA and FQGNSA. CDR3 nucleotides: TGTGCCAGCAGCTTCTCGGTAGCGGTAGCCAAAAACATTCAGTACTTC. This sequence encodes CASSFSVAVAKNIQYF. Complete variable domain (other parts from reference TRBV7-2 and TRBJ2-4): GAGVSQSPSNKVTEKGKDVELRCDPISGHTALYWYRQSLGQGLEFLIYFQGNSAPDKSGLPSDRFSAERTGGSVSTLTIQRTQQEDSAVYLCASSFSVAVAKNIQYFGAGTRLSVL.

This chain uses TRBV5-6 with TRBJ1-1; D gene uncertain. Germline lookup yields CDR1 SGHDT and CDR2 YYEEEE. Between the trimmed V and J ends, which lost 4 bases and 5 bases, there was a span of 18 bases. The CDR3 contains 15 residues. The CDR3 region is CASSPTIRRDTEAFF. CDR3 nucleotides: TGTGCCAGCAGCCCCACTATCCGGAGGGATACTGAAGCTTTCTTT.

V usage is TRBV7-2 and J usage is TRBJ2-2, with TRBD1 identical over 9 bases. The CDR3 covers 16 residues. The germline V gene has CDR1 SGHTA and CDR2 FQGNSA. Trimming removed 5 bases from V and 6 bases from J; junction bases left unmatched: 10. CDR3 sequence (DNA): TGTGCCAGCAGCCGCTCCGGGACAGGGTTTCCCGGGGAGCTGTTTTTT. Protein sequence: CASSRSGTGFPGELFF.

This clone was seen only once. The CDR3 is CASSPRGRTDTQYF. CDR3 nucleotide sequence: TGCGCCAGCAGTCCCAGGGGACGCACAGATACGCAGTATTTT. The genes are TRBV4-3 and TRBJ2-3; D perhaps matches TRBD1 (6 bases). The CDR3 is 14 amino acids. Between the trimmed V and J ends, which lost 6 bases and 1 base, there was a span of 11 bases. Germline V gene sequence: CDR1 LGHNA, CDR2 YSLEER.

This chain links TRBV7-9 with TRBJ1-5; TRBD1 agrees at 7 bases. J gave up 0 bases and V 5 bases, and 13 bases lay outside the gene matches. Per germline, CDR1 SEHNR and CDR2 FQNEAQ (reference sequence). The CDR3 runs to 18 residues. CDR3 DNA sequence: TGTGCCAGCAGCGGTTACGGGACAGAGGGGTATAGCAATCAGCCCCAGCATTTT. Amino acid sequence: CASSGYGTEGYSNQPQHF.

This CDR3 reads CASRPAGGWTGELFF. The CDR3 DNA reads TGTGCCAGCAGGCCAGCGGGGGGATGGACCGGGGAGCTGTTTTTT. V usage is TRBV11-2 and J usage is TRBJ2-2, with TRBD2 matching over 9 bases. The V and J ends lost 6 bases and 5 bases, in that order; junction bases with no gene match: 7. CDR3 length equals 15 residues. Germline CDR1 is SGHAT and CDR2 is FQNNGV.

The count of this clone is one. The V and J genes are TRBV18 and TRBJ2-2; 7 bases fit TRBD2. The CDR3 length is 14 residues. The junction had 6 bases not matched to a gene; V was cut back by 5 bases and J by 6 bases. CDR1 is KGHSH, CDR2 LQKENI, per germline. The CDR3: CASSNPAGAGELFF. The CDR3, as DNA: TGTGCCAGCTCAAATCCGGCGGGGGCCGGGGAGCTGTTTTTT. Using reference TRBV18 and TRBJ2-2 for the parts outside the CDR3, the full variable domain is NAGVMQNPRHLVRRRGQEARLRCSPMKGHSHVYWYRQLPEEGLKFMVYLQKENIIDESGMPKERFSAEFPKEGPSILRIQQVVRGDSAAYFCASSNPAGAGELFFGEGSRLTVL.

Only one count was recorded for this clone. V is TRBV29-1 and J is TRBJ1-1; 9 nucleotides match TRBD1. Germline CDR1 is SQVTM and CDR2 is ANQGSEA. Trimming took 0 bases from V and 4 from J; bases not matched to a gene: 6. The CDR3 is made up of 15 amino acids. Written as DNA, the CDR3 is TGCAGCGTTGAAGATCACAGGGGGCGCAGCACTGAAGCTTTCTTT. Protein: CSVEDHRGRSTEAFF.

This clone was counted a few times. The same CDR3 arises from other DNA sequences in this sample as well. The chain recombines TRBV9 with TRBJ1-2, with 7 bases that match TRBD1. The V gene end was trimmed by 4 bases and the J gene end by 4 bases; junction bases not matched to a gene: 10. CDR1 is SGDLS and CDR2 is YYNGEE in the germline V gene. The CDR3 covers 15 residues. Written as DNA, the CDR3 is TGTGCCAGCAGCCCTGGGGGACAGAGAGTCTATGGCTACACCTTC. It yields the protein CASSPGGQRVYGYTF.

J is TRBJ2-3 and V is TRBV6-5; no definite D call. Germline V CDR1 and CDR2: MNHEY, SVGAGI. This CDR3 contains 14 residues. V was trimmed by 0 bases and J by 2 bases, leaving 6 bases between them. The CDR3 DNA sequence: TGTGCCAGCAGTTACTCTTACAACACAGATACGCAGTATTTT. This gives the protein CASSYSYNTDTQYF.

This clone was counted a single time. The V call is TRBV6-2 or TRBV6-3, the J call TRBJ1-1; 7 bases agree with TRBD1. Germline V gene sequence: CDR1 MNHEY, CDR2 SVGEGT. Trimming cost V 0 bases and J 1 base; bases outside gene matches: 2. The CDR3 length is 15 residues. CDR3 nucleotides: TGTGCCAGCAGTTACTCCCCAGGGGGGAACACTGAAGCTTTCTTT. Its translation: CASSYSPGGNTEAFF.

V gene TRBV10-2 combines with J gene TRBJ2-7; possible D gene TRBD2, 6 bases. CDR1 is WSHSY and CDR2 is SAAADI in the germline V gene. CDR3 length: 13 amino acids. Trimming took off 8 bases at V and 1 base at J, with 12 bases between the two ends. The CDR3 region is CASDSGGSYEQYF. Here the CDR3 DNA reads TGCGCCAGCGATTCCGGGGGTTCCTACGAGCAGTACTTC.

The genes are TRBV3-1 (or the pseudogene TRBV3-2) and TRBJ1-1, with D possibly matching TRBD1 (5 bases). Trimming took off 2 bases at V and 3 bases at J, with 7 bases between the two ends. CDR1 is LGHDT and CDR2 is YNNKEL in the germline V gene (reference sequence). The CDR3 has 13 residues. This chain's CDR3 is CASSQTGHTEAFF. The CDR3 DNA reads as TGTGCCAGCAGCCAAACAGGACACACTGAAGCTTTCTTT.